These 7 T cell receptor beta chains were sequenced from one sample in a study of Ad26.COV2.S vaccination and SARS-CoV-2 variants. Here immunoSEQ multiplex PCR was the method, and the copy in TCRdb shows in-frame clones only, minus some. The repertoire includes some 250,000 clones, roughly 90% of them detected once, and roughly a tenth sits in the top ten. This sample's treatment: roughly 18 received Ad26.COV2.S at low or high dose, single or two shots; roughly five received placebo; per-sample allocation not given. Each sample was drawn 63 days after the first injection (of vaccine or placebo). The sequenced sample was peripheral blood, obtained in a trial of Ad26.COV2.S vaccine versus placebo. The receptors come from a person between 18 and 59 years old who received the Ad26.COV2.S COVID-19 vaccine or a placebo.

The gene calls are TRBV19 and TRBJ2-5; D tentatively reads TRBD1 or TRBD2 (5 bases each). This CDR3 has 16 residues. V was trimmed by 4 bases and J by 4 bases, leaving 19 bases between them. Germline values: CDR1 LNHDA, CDR2 SQIVND (reference sequence). The CDR3 loop is CASSTLRQGPSETQYF. CDR3 nucleotides: TGTGCCAGTAGTACCCTGAGGCAGGGACCATCAGAGACCCAGTACTTC.

The chain combines TRBV19 with TRBJ2-5; TRBD1 aligns across 9 bases. The length of the CDR3 is 17 residues. CDR1 and CDR2 from the germline V gene are LNHDA and SQIVND (reference sequence). V lost 5 bases, J lost 4 bases, and 14 bases stayed unmatched. The CDR3 loop is CASSPPKGGTGRETQYF. The CDR3 coding sequence is TGTGCCAGTAGTCCCCCAAAAGGGGGGACAGGGCGAGAGACCCAGTACTTC. Filled out from reference TRBV19 and TRBJ2-5, the complete variable domain reads DGGITQSPKYLFRKEGQNVTLSCEQNLNHDAMYWYRQDPGQGLRLIYYSQIVNDFQKGDIAEGYSVSREKKESFPLTVTSAQKNPTAFYLCASSPPKGGTGRETQYFGPGTRLLVL.

This chain links TRBV25-1 with TRBJ1-1; D gene unclear. The V and J ends lost 1 base and 4 bases respectively, with 10 bases between them. The CDR3 has 14 residues. Germline V CDR1 and CDR2: MGHDK, SYGVNS. Written as DNA, the CDR3 is TGTGCCAGCAGTGAATTGCTACAGACCACTGAAGCTTTCTTT. Its translation: CASSELLQTTEAFF.

The chain joins TRBV9 to TRBJ2-3, with 7 bases aligning to TRBD2. Germline assignment: CDR1 SGDLS and CDR2 YYNGEE. The CDR3 contains 14 residues. The trim removed 4 bases at V and 3 bases at J, leaving 5 bases unmatched. CDR3 loop: CASSSSGRTDTQYF. In DNA form, the CDR3 reads TGTGCCAGCAGCTCTAGCGGTCGAACAGATACGCAGTATTTT.

For the CDR3, the DNA is TGCGCCAGCAGCTTGGAAACTGGCGGGACCTTCTCCTACAATGAGCAGTTCTTC. It encodes CASSLETGGTFSYNEQFF. The chain employs TRBV5-1 and TRBJ2-1; D may be TRBD2 (6 bases). The CDR3 contains 18 residues. CDR1 SGHRS and CDR2 YFSETQ come from the germline V gene. V was clipped by 0 bases and J by 0 bases, with 16 bases between them.

The chain has TRBV2 and TRBJ2-5; D gene uncertain. V lost 5 bases and J lost 7, with 14 bases in between. Looked up from germline, CDR1 is SNHLY and CDR2 is FYNNEI. The CDR3 is 13 amino acids. The CDR3 protein is CASSKGLVGTQYF. CDR3 DNA: TGTGCCAGCAGTAAAGGGCTAGTGGGGACCCAGTACTTC.

The chain has TRBV6-5 and TRBJ2-7; TRBD2 aligns across 8 bases. CDR1 and CDR2 from the germline V gene are MNHEY and SVGAGI. This CDR3 is built from 13 residues. V was clipped by 2 bases and J by 12 bases; unmatched bases: 9. The CDR3 sequence is CASSYGLGGATYF. CDR3 sequence (DNA): TGTGCCAGCAGTTACGGGCTCGGGGGGGCGACGTACTTC.